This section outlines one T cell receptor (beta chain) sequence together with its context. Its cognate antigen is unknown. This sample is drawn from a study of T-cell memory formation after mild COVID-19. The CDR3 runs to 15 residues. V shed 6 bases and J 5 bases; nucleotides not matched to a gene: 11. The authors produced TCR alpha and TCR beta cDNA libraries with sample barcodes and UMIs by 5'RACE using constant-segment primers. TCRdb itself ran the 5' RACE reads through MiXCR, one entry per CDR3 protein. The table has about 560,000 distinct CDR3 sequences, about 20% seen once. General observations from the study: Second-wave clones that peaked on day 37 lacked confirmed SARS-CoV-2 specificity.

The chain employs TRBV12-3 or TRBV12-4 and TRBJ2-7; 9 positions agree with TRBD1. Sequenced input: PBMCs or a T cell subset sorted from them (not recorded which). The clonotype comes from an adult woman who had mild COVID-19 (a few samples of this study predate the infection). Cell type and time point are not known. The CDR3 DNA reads TGTGCCAGCAGCCCGACAGGGGGGGGCAGGAACGAGCAGTACTTC. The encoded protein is CASSPTGGGRNEQYF.